The T cell receptor (beta chain) described here comes from a study of blood T cell repertoires in COVID-19. Study context: Acute and convalescent COVID-19 specimens originated in the United States, Italy and Spain. PBMCs, B-cell-depleted T cells, or T cells were the source of the cDNA or gDNA that made up the material.

The CDR3 has 12 amino acids. The germline V and J ends were trimmed by 6 bases and 8 bases, with 13 bases remaining between them. Original methodology: Amplification of reference gene primers provided the estimated nucleated cell counts. Some clones are missing from TCRdb's copy, which holds only in-frame ones; the method was immunoSEQ multiplex PCR. For V, J and clone size, that table is used; D and trimming come from the DNA. The table shows about 140,000 clones, with roughly four fifths occurring only once. This clonotype originated in a woman aged 80 or older with acute or convalescent COVID-19. The sample taken for sequencing was peripheral blood. This chain joins TRBV12-3 or TRBV12-4 and TRBJ1-2, with a possible D match to TRBD1 (6 bases). The CDR3: CASSRGMRGYTF. CDR3 nucleotides: TGTGCCAGCAGCAGGGGAATGCGCGGCTACACCTTC.